The rows below give T cell receptor beta chains drawn from one sample of a study of identical twins. TCRdb analysed the 5' RACE reads with MiXCR anew, one entry per CDR3 protein. The sample lists hundreds of thousands of distinct CDR3 sequences, under 9% occurring once. These data were likewise used in another study, on yellow fever vaccine responses in identical twins.

Sequenced sample: memory (CD45RO+) T cells sorted from blood. All receptors derive from a woman aged 18-29 years in good health. The CDR3 runs from the conserved cysteine through the conserved F or W. D genes are given only for firm matches. Only part of the rows carry a size: once, few, many, or a class if the clone is expanded.

TRBV12-3/TRBV12-4	many	.	TRBJ2-4	TGTGCCAGCAGTTTGGGCGGCAGAGTAAACATTCAGTACTTC	CASSLGGRVNIQYF
TRBV20-1	many	TRBD2	TRBJ2-7	TGCAGTGCTCCTCTAGCGGGACCTTACGAGCAGTACTTC	CSAPLAGPYEQYF
TRBV14	few	.	TRBJ2-5	TGTGCCAGCAGCCAAGATTTCCAAGAGACCCAGTACTTC	CASSQDFQETQYF
TRBV11-2	few	.	TRBJ2-2	TGTGCCAGCACCACCAAGGGGGGGCGAATCACCGGGGAGCTGTTTTTT	CASTTKGGRITGELFF
TRBV4-2	.	.	TRBJ2-5	TGTGCCAGCAGCCAAGGAAGGGGCTTGGAGGAGACCCAGTACTTC	CASSQGRGLEETQYF
TRBV6-1	few	.	TRBJ2-7	TGTGCCAGCTCGGACGACGGCTACGAGCAGTACTTC	CASSDDGYEQYF
TRBV10-3	many	.	TRBJ2-5	TGTGCCATCAGTAAACAGCCGTACCAAGAGACCCAGTACTTC	CAISKQPYQETQYF
TRBV7-8	many	TRBD1	TRBJ2-3	TGTGCCAGCAGCGTCACAGGGGATTCGGCGCAGTATTTT	CASSVTGDSAQYF
TRBV28	.	.	TRBJ2-7	TGTGCCAGCTTGGCCCCCGGGGGGCACGTGCGCGAGCAGTACTTC	CASLAPGGHVREQYF
TRBV7-2	many	TRBD1	TRBJ1-2	TGTGCCAGCAGCCCGGGACAGGGGCCTTACTATGGCTACACCTTC	CASSPGQGPYYGYTF
TRBV28	.	.	TRBJ1-3	TGTGCCGGCGGTGGGGCAGAAGGAAACACCATATATTTT	CAGGGAEGNTIYF
TRBV6-1	.	.	TRBJ1-4	TGTGCCAGCAGACGCCAATCATTTGAAAAACTGTTTTTT	CASRRQSFEKLFF
TRBV4-1	few	.	TRBJ2-3	TGCGCCAGCAGCCAAGGGGACATTTATCCCACAGATACGCAGTATTTT	CASSQGDIYPTDTQYF
TRBV19	.	TRBD2	TRBJ2-6	TGTGCCAGTAGTTCGACTAGCGGGGGCGCTGGGGCCAACGTCCTGACTTTC	CASSSTSGGAGANVLTF